Given below is one T cell receptor (beta chain) in context. Its antigen is undetermined. The data originate from a study of radiotherapy plus CTLA-4 blockade in lung cancer. Germline assignment: CDR1 SNHLY and CDR2 FYNNEI. The CDR3 totals 14 residues. V lost 6 bases and J lost 3; bases outside the gene matches: 8. Using immunoSEQ multiplex PCR, the repertoire was profiled, and TCRdb retains in-frame clones only, with some absent. The table lists about 23,000 clones, 71% of them singletons. It was focal radiation plus CTLA-4 blockade with ipilimumab that patients with chemo-refractory metastatic non-small-cell lung cancer received. Whole-study results and caveats: There was expansion of tumor-derived TCR clones in blood after radiotherapy plus ipilimumab. Dynamics of early blood T cell clones, together with interferon-beta, were reportedly the best predictors of response.

Sequencing was performed on peripheral blood, taken from a patient treated with radiotherapy plus ipilimumab. This sequence joins TRBV2 and TRBJ2-7; 7 bases match TRBD2. This receptor was obtained from a human donor with non-small cell lung cancer whose response to radiotherapy plus ipilimumab could not be evaluated. DNA of the CDR3: TGTGCCAGCAGCCCTAGGTCGGGGGGCTACGAGCAGTACTTC. It translates to CASSPRSGGYEQYF.